A selection of T cell receptor beta chains follows, all from one sample in a study of blood T cell repertoires in COVID-19. Profiling relied on immunoSEQ multiplex PCR, and the TCRdb table lists in-frame clones only, not all of them. This sample has some 130,000 clones, with around 88% found just once. Material: peripheral blood. These receptor sequences come from a man aged 60 to 69 with active or convalescent COVID-19. The CDR3 runs from the conserved cysteine through the conserved F or W. Each record gives: D gene, V gene, J gene, clone size, CDR3 protein, CDR3 DNA. A D gene is named only where the DNA matches it firmly. Only part of the rows carry a size: once, few, many, or a class if the clone is expanded.

D: .
V: TRBV18
J: TRBJ1-1
size: .
CDR3: CASSPYSLNTEAFF
DNA: TGTGCCAGCTCACCTTACAGTCTGAACACTGAAGCTTTCTTT

D: TRBD2
V: TRBV2
J: TRBJ2-5
size: .
CDR3: CASSDLAGVPEETQYF
DNA: TGTGCCAGCAGTGACCTAGCGGGGGTCCCGGAGGAGACCCAGTACTTC

D: .
V: TRBV12-5
J: TRBJ1-2
size: .
CDR3: CASGLLEVKGSYTF
DNA: TGTGCTAGTGGTTTGCTAGAGGTAAAGGGGAGCTACACCTTC

D: .
V: TRBV3-1/TRBV3-2
J: TRBJ1-4
size: .
CDR3: CASSLGTTFINEKLFF
DNA: TGTGCCAGCAGTCTCGGGACAACTTTTATTAATGAAAAACTGTTTTTT

D: .
V: TRBV7-3
J: TRBJ2-3
size: .
CDR3: CASRVNLQGSTDTQYF
DNA: TGTGCCAGCAGAGTAAACTTGCAGGGGAGCACAGATACGCAGTATTTT

D: TRBD2
V: TRBV15
J: TRBJ2-5
size: .
CDR3: CATTGGTGGGETQYF
DNA: TGTGCCACCACGGGCGGGACTGGGGGGGGAGAGACCCAGTACTTC

D: .
V: TRBV11-2
J: TRBJ2-1
size: .
CDR3: CASSFSGTGYNEQFF
DNA: TGTGCCAGCAGCTTTTCCGGGACTGGCTACAATGAGCAGTTCTTC

D: TRBD1
V: TRBV30
J: TRBJ1-1
size: .
CDR3: CAWSGQGVTEAFF
DNA: TGTGCCTGGAGCGGACAGGGGGTCACTGAAGCTTTCTTT

D: .
V: TRBV4-1
J: TRBJ2-7
size: .
CDR3: CASSQGQGPLEQYF
DNA: TGCGCCAGCAGCCAAGGTCAGGGTCCCCTCGAGCAGTACTTC

D: .
V: TRBV7-2
J: TRBJ2-3
size: many
CDR3: CASSLDPGADTQYF
DNA: TGTGCCAGCAGCTTAGACCCGGGGGCAGATACGCAGTATTTT

D: .
V: TRBV7-6
J: TRBJ2-2
size: few
CDR3: CASSPRGRANTGELFF
DNA: TGTGCCAGCAGCCCGCGGGGAAGGGCGAACACCGGGGAGCTGTTTTTT

D: .
V: TRBV6-2/TRBV6-3
J: TRBJ2-1
size: .
CDR3: CASSPRRDSYNEQFF
DNA: TGTGCCAGCAGCCCCCGGCGGGACTCCTACAATGAGCAGTTCTTC

D: TRBD1
V: TRBV6-5
J: TRBJ1-1
size: .
CDR3: CASRRTGNTEAFF
DNA: TGTGCCAGCAGGAGGACAGGAAACACTGAAGCTTTCTTT

D: TRBD2
V: TRBV3-1/TRBV3-2
J: TRBJ2-1
size: .
CDR3: CASSQAGGSFYNEQFF
DNA: TGTGCCAGCAGCCAAGCGGGCGGGAGTTTCTACAATGAGCAGTTCTTC

D: TRBD2
V: TRBV28
J: TRBJ2-3
size: .
CDR3: CASSLGPAGSYTQYF
DNA: TGTGCCAGCAGTTTAGGGCCAGCGGGAAGTTATACGCAGTATTTT

D: .
V: TRBV14
J: TRBJ2-4
size: .
CDR3: CASSQERGNIQYF
DNA: TGTGCCAGCAGCCAAGAACGCGGGAACATTCAGTACTTC

D: .
V: TRBV7-9
J: TRBJ1-2
size: .
CDR3: CASSLGQGSYGYTF
DNA: TGTGCCAGCAGCTTGGGGCAGGGTAGCTATGGCTACACCTTC

D: TRBD1
V: TRBV7-9
J: TRBJ2-2
size: .
CDR3: CASSSQGTTGELFF
DNA: TGTGCCAGCAGCTCACAGGGGACCACCGGGGAGCTGTTTTTT

D: .
V: TRBV24-1
J: TRBJ1-2
size: .
CDR3: CATSVGQNYGYTF
DNA: TGTGCCACCAGTGTTGGTCAGAACTATGGCTACACCTTC

D: .
V: TRBV18
J: TRBJ1-5
size: .
CDR3: CASSPLRSSGNQPQHF
DNA: TGTGCCAGCTCACCGCTCCGGAGTAGCGGCAATCAGCCCCAGCATTTT

D: .
V: TRBV5-1
J: TRBJ2-7
size: .
CDR3: CASSLRAGAYEQYF
DNA: TGCGCCAGCAGCTTAAGGGCGGGGGCTTACGAGCAGTACTTC

D: .
V: TRBV3-1/TRBV3-2
J: TRBJ1-4
size: .
CDR3: CASSPRGGNEKLFF
DNA: TGTGCCAGCAGCCCCCGGGGGGGTAATGAAAAACTGTTTTTT

D: TRBD2
V: TRBV2
J: TRBJ2-3
size: .
CDR3: CASSGLAGGRADTQYF
DNA: TGTGCCAGCAGTGGACTAGCGGGGGGCCGTGCAGATACGCAGTATTTT

D: .
V: TRBV5-6
J: TRBJ1-1
size: .
CDR3: CASSFWGRVNTEAFF
DNA: TGTGCCAGCAGCTTTTGGGGGAGGGTGAACACTGAAGCTTTCTTT

D: .
V: TRBV30
J: TRBJ1-5
size: .
CDR3: CAWSVRGDLFNQPQHF
DNA: TGTGCCTGGAGTGTACGGGGAGACCTATTCAATCAGCCCCAGCATTTT

D: .
V: TRBV4-1
J: TRBJ1-2
size: .
CDR3: CASSQDQGNYGYTF
DNA: TGCGCCAGCAGCCAAGACCAGGGGAACTATGGCTACACCTTC

D: .
V: TRBV7-2
J: TRBJ2-1
size: .
CDR3: CASSAQAGDEQFF
DNA: TGTGCCAGCAGCGCCCAAGCTGGTGATGAGCAGTTCTTC

D: .
V: TRBV4-1
J: TRBJ2-5
size: .
CDR3: CASSQELRGRETQYF
DNA: TGCGCCAGCAGCCAAGAGTTGCGGGGGCGGGAGACCCAGTACTTC

D: .
V: TRBV6-5
J: TRBJ1-2
size: .
CDR3: CASTSPRGHYGYTF
DNA: TGTGCCAGCACCTCCCCCAGGGGACACTATGGCTACACCTTC

D: .
V: TRBV25-1
J: TRBJ1-2
size: .
CDR3: CASSDGASLYGYTF
DNA: TGTGCCAGCAGTGATGGGGCGTCTCTCTATGGCTACACCTTC

D: .
V: TRBV5-4
J: TRBJ2-7
size: .
CDR3: CASSLADGPMGEQYF
DNA: TGTGCCAGCAGCCTAGCCGACGGACCGATGGGCGAGCAGTACTTC

D: .
V: TRBV6-7
J: TRBJ1-5
size: .
CDR3: CASSFIRGNSNQPQHF
DNA: TGTGCCAGCAGTTTTATAAGAGGGAATAGCAATCAGCCCCAGCATTTT

D: .
V: TRBV2
J: TRBJ2-2
size: few
CDR3: CASSERQSGELFF
DNA: TGTGCCAGCAGTGAAAGACAGAGCGGGGAGCTGTTTTTT

D: .
V: TRBV6-2/TRBV6-3
J: TRBJ2-1
size: .
CDR3: CASSYAVYNEQFF
DNA: TGTGCCAGCAGTTACGCGGTTTACAATGAGCAGTTCTTC

D: .
V: TRBV11-2
J: TRBJ2-4
size: .
CDR3: CASSVLRGKKNIQYF
DNA: TGTGCCAGCAGCGTCCTTCGGGGGAAGAAAAACATTCAGTACTTC

D: .
V: TRBV19
J: TRBJ1-2
size: .
CDR3: CASRPGGSGGYTF
DNA: TGTGCCAGTAGACCCGGGGGGTCAGGCGGCTACACCTTC